Sequencing of this TCR beta chain was carried out in a study of blood T cell repertoires in COVID-19. Study summary: The samples span acute and convalescent COVID-19 from the United States, Italy and Spain. In each case, the material was cDNA or gDNA derived from T cells, B-cell-depleted T cells, or PBMCs.

Original processing notes: Using reference gene primer amplification, nucleated cell counts were estimated. TCRdb keeps only in-frame clones here, not all; method: immunoSEQ multiplex PCR. Clone size and the V and J calls come from that table; the DNA yielded D and trimming. Among about 260,000 clones listed, 75% to 90% were seen once. Germline values: CDR1 LNHDA, CDR2 SQIVND (reference sequence). Trimming cost V 4 bases and J 5 bases, with 24 bases left between them. CDR3 size: 17 residues. Sample: peripheral blood. This chain links TRBV19 with TRBJ2-7; a possible D gene is TRBD1 (6 bases). The TCR sequence derives from a human donor in a cohort sampled during active COVID-19. The CDR3 DNA reads as TGTGCCAGTAGTAATTGGGGTCGTGGGACACGGCGGGACGAGCAGTACTTC. Protein: CASSNWGRGTRRDEQYF. The full variable domain, its missing parts supplied by reference TRBV19 and TRBJ2-7, is DGGITQSPKYLFRKEGQNVTLSCEQNLNHDAMYWYRQDPGQGLRLIYYSQIVNDFQKGDIAEGYSVSREKKESFPLTVTSAQKNPTAFYLCASSNWGRGTRRDEQYFGPGTRLTVT.